Below are 25 T cell receptor beta chains sequenced from a single sample in a study of cytomegalovirus exposure and HLA in healthy donors. Vbeta (60) and Jbeta (13) primers were used in the PCR. The table came from immunoSEQ multiplex PCR; TCRdb's copy has only in-frame clones and leaves some out. The repertoire consists of 200,000 or so clones, with more than 65% occurring once and the leading ten covering approximately 5.4%. Sequenced input: PBMCs. The source of these receptors is a woman aged 25 to 39 in good health and CMV-seropositive.

The chain uses TRBV9 and TRBJ1-1, with 9 bases aligning to TRBD1. Trimming removed 2 bases from V and 3 bases from J; junction bases left unmatched: 8. The germline V gene encodes CDR1 SGDLS and CDR2 YYNGEE. The CDR3 is made up of 16 amino acids. The CDR3 sequence: CASSVAGTGFDTEAFF. The DNA for the CDR3 is TGTGCCAGCAGCGTGGCCGGGACAGGGTTTGACACTGAAGCTTTCTTT.

The chain carries TRBV7-9 and TRBJ2-5; D call uncertain. V lost 2 bases and J lost 5, with 15 bases in between. There are 15 residues in the CDR3. Germline CDR1 SEHNR, CDR2 FQNEAQ (reference sequence). The CDR3 protein is CASSLNGNSGETQYF. As DNA, the CDR3 is TGTGCCAGCAGCTTAAACGGTAACTCCGGGGAGACCCAGTACTTC.

The V call is TRBV2, the J call TRBJ1-5; possibly TRBD1 for D (6 bases). The CDR3 consists of 14 residues. Trimming removed 7 bases from V and 3 bases from J, with 13 bases in between. Germline V gene sequence: CDR1 SNHLY, CDR2 FYNNEI. CDR3 nucleotides: TGTGCCAGCAACCAGGACAGCCTCAATCAGCCCCAGCATTTT. It codes for CASNQDSLNQPQHF.

The chain joins TRBV5-6 to TRBJ1-2, with TRBD1 identical over 7 bases. V trimming: 0 bases; J trimming: 7 bases; junction bases outside the gene matches: 9. The germline V gene encodes CDR1 SGHDT and CDR2 YYEEEE. CDR3 size: 15 residues. CDR3 nucleotides: TGTGCCAGCAGCTTGGAGACAGGGTGGACCTCTGGCTACACCTTC. Its protein is CASSLETGWTSGYTF.

The V and J genes are TRBV5-1 and TRBJ2-1, with 7 positions matching TRBD2. The CDR3 is 16 residues long. After removal of 4 bases from V and 5 bases from J, the junction contained 12 bases not matched to a gene. CDR1 is SGHRS and CDR2 is YFSETQ in the germline V gene. The CDR3 DNA follows: TGCGCCAGCAGCCAACTGGGACTAAACGACCACAATGAGCAGTTCTTC. This gives the protein CASSQLGLNDHNEQFF.

This rearrangement joins TRBV7-2 to TRBJ1-2, with D possibly matching TRBD1 (5 bases). Germline-derived CDR1 and CDR2 are SGHTA and FQGNSA. The CDR3 sequence is 13 residues long. V was shortened by 5 bases and J by 12 bases, with 19 bases between the two germline ends. CDR3 in amino acids: CASSPSSGRVNTF. In nucleotides, the CDR3 is TGTGCCAGCAGCCCTTCGTCGGGCAGGGTGAACACCTTC.

This clone was detected a few times. The chain employs TRBV18 and TRBJ2-1; 9 positions agree with TRBD2. Trimming removed 3 bases from V and 8 bases from J; junction bases left unmatched: 8. This CDR3 spans 15 amino acids. CDR1 and CDR2 (germline): KGHSH, LQKENI. The CDR3 DNA reads TGTGCCAGCTCACCCGGGCGGGGGGGCATGGATGAGCAGTTCTTC. It specifies CASSPGRGGMDEQFF.

This clone was detected a few times. This same CDR3 is encoded by further DNA sequences in the sample. The rearrangement uses TRBV11-2 and TRBJ1-2; perhaps TRBD1 as D (5 bases). The CDR3 runs to 13 residues. V was cut by 5 bases and J by 1 base, with 8 bases left in between. Germline CDR1 SGHAT, CDR2 FQNNGV. The CDR3 sequence: CASSPDSNYGYTF. The CDR3 DNA sequence: TGTGCCAGCAGCCCCGACAGTAACTATGGCTACACCTTC.

The V call is TRBV7-9, the J call TRBJ2-5; 9 bases align to TRBD1. This CDR3 spans 14 amino acids. Per germline, CDR1 SEHNR and CDR2 FQNEAQ (reference sequence). J gave up 5 bases and V 7 bases, and 8 bases lay outside the gene matches. CDR3 in DNA: TGTGCCAGCACCAACAGGGGGCGCGGGGAGACCCAGTACTTC. Translating it yields CASTNRGRGETQYF.

The gene calls are TRBV21-1 and TRBJ2-1; the D call TRBD1 from the table was never checked on the DNA. TRBV21-1 has pseudogene status. The CDR3 sequence is 13 residues long. This CDR3 is CATDRDIHNEQFF. The CDR3 DNA reads TGTGCCACAGACAGGGACATCCACAATGAGCAGTTCTTC.

The chain employs TRBV2 and TRBJ2-5; TRBD2 matches 13 bases. Germline CDR1 reads SNHLY; CDR2 reads FYNNEI. J lost 1 base, V lost 8 bases, and 4 bases had no gene match. The CDR3 loop spans 15 amino acids. The CDR3 DNA reads as TGTGCCAGCCTGGGACTAGCGGGACCCCAAGAGACCCAGTACTTC. Its translation: CASLGLAGPQETQYF.

This clone occurred once. Written as DNA, the CDR3 is TGTGCCAGTCCTGACAGAAACTTTTATAGCAATCAGCCCCAGCATTTT. Translated, it gives CASPDRNFYSNQPQHF. The chain recombines TRBV19 with TRBJ1-5, with D possibly being TRBD1 (5 bases). The germline V gene has CDR1 LNHDA and CDR2 SQIVND (reference sequence). This CDR3 spans 16 amino acids. V was pared by 8 bases and J by 0 bases, with 17 bases between.

The chain employs TRBV28 and TRBJ1-2; D uncertain. Germline V gene data show CDR1 as MDHEN and CDR2 as SYDVKM. The CDR3 extends over 14 amino acids. V lost 6 bases to trimming and J lost 2 bases, with 13 bases between them. The CDR3 coding sequence is TGTGCCAGCAGAAATGCCCCCGCGAACTATGGCTACACCTTC. Residues: CASRNAPANYGYTF.

DNA of the CDR3: TGTGCCAGTAGCCCCGGACAGGGCGGAAAACTGTTTTTT. Translating it yields CASSPGQGGKLFF. The genes are TRBV19 and TRBJ1-4, with 8 positions matching TRBD1. Germline lookup yields CDR1 LNHDA and CDR2 SQIVND (reference sequence). The CDR3 extends over 13 amino acids. J lost 10 bases, V lost 6 bases, and 7 bases had no gene match. The full variable domain, in which reference TRBV19 and TRBJ1-4 provide the parts outside the CDR3, is DGGITQSPKYLFRKEGQNVTLSCEQNLNHDAMYWYRQDPGQGLRLIYYSQIVNDFQKGDIAEGYSVSREKKESFPLTVTSAQKNPTAFYLCASSPGQGGKLFFGSGTQLSVL.

The V and J genes are TRBV27 and TRBJ2-3, with D unresolved. V shed 2 bases and J shed 4 bases, with 4 bases lying between them. Germline V gene data show CDR1 as MNHEY and CDR2 as SMNVEV (reference sequence). The CDR3 runs to 12 residues. CDR3 sequence (DNA): TGTGCCAGCAGTTTAACGGCAGATACGCAGTATTTT. Its translation: CASSLTADTQYF.

The sample holds a few counts of this clone. The chain has TRBV6-1 and TRBJ2-7; 7 nucleotides match TRBD2. The CDR3 covers 14 residues. Unmatched junction bases numbered 7, after V lost 4 bases and J lost 4 bases. Looked up from germline, CDR1 is MNHNS and CDR2 is SASEGT. CDR3 nucleotide sequence: TGTGCCAGCAGTGGTCTAGCGGTCCATTACGAGCAGTACTTC. Translated: CASSGLAVHYEQYF.

This clone is labeled as medium-sized. The chain combines TRBV6-6 with TRBJ1-4; D is uncertain. This CDR3 is built from 12 residues. Trimming pared 6 bases from V and 6 bases from J, leaving 8 bases between. Germline CDR1 MNHNY, CDR2 SVGAGI (reference sequence). The CDR3 DNA reads as TGTGCCAGCAGACTCGAGGATGAAAAACTGTTTTTT. It codes for CASRLEDEKLFF.

The CDR3 loop is CASSSPGRAYGYTF. The CDR3 DNA reads TGTGCCAGCAGCTCTCCCGGGAGAGCATATGGCTACACCTTC. V gene TRBV7-2 combines with J gene TRBJ1-2; D is ambiguous. This CDR3 region has 14 residues. The ends were cut back, 4 bases at V and 5 bases at J, with 14 bases in the middle. Germline CDR1 reads SGHTA; CDR2 reads FQGNSA.

The CDR3 sequence: CSAGNEQFF. CDR3 DNA sequence: TGCAGCGCCGGGAATGAGCAGTTCTTC. This chain links TRBV29-1 with TRBJ2-1, with D unclear. The CDR3 runs to 9 residues. The V gene's germline CDR1 is SQVTM and CDR2 ANQGSEA. V lost 7 bases and J 7 bases, leaving 5 bases between the germline ends.

This clone was counted a few times. The V call is TRBV7-9, the J call TRBJ1-2, with D perhaps TRBD1 (6 bases). The germline V gene has CDR1 SEHNR and CDR2 FQNEAQ (reference sequence). V shed 5 bases and J shed 6 bases, with 10 bases lying between them. This CDR3 contains 12 residues. The CDR3 region is CASSPGGDGYTF. CDR3 DNA: TGTGCCAGCAGCCCGGGGGGCGATGGCTACACCTTC.

Worth noting for this clone: Distinct nucleotide sequences in the sample also encode this CDR3. Written as DNA, the CDR3 is TGCGCCAGCAGCCAAGATAGGCAGGGAAATCAGCCCCAGCATTTT. Its protein is CASSQDRQGNQPQHF. The chain links TRBV4-3 to TRBJ1-5; possibly TRBD1 for D (5 bases). The CDR3 sequence is 15 residues long. Trimming left V 0 bases short and J 4 bases short, with 10 bases between. Per germline, CDR1 LGHNA and CDR2 YSLEER.

This clone was observed a single time. The chain is built from TRBV18 and TRBJ2-6, with D maybe TRBD1 (5 bases). The CDR3 is 14 amino acids. From germline, CDR1 is KGHSH and CDR2 LQKENI. V was cut by 7 bases and J by 0 bases, with 7 bases left in between. The CDR3 spells CASFRDSGANVLTF. Here the CDR3 DNA reads TGTGCCAGCTTCAGGGACTCTGGGGCCAACGTCCTGACTTTC. Together with reference TRBV18 and TRBJ2-6, the CDR3 gives the full variable domain: NAGVMQNPRHLVRRRGQEARLRCSPMKGHSHVYWYRQLPEEGLKFMVYLQKENIIDESGMPKERFSAEFPKEGPSILRIQQVVRGDSAAYFCASFRDSGANVLTFGAGSRLTVL.

This clone was detected many times. The gene calls are TRBV5-6 and TRBJ2-3, with D uncertain. V lost 3 bases to trimming and J lost 6 bases, with 2 bases between them. CDR3 length equals 10 residues. The germline V gene encodes CDR1 SGHDT and CDR2 YYEEEE. CDR3 in DNA: TGTGCCAGCAGCTCGGATACGCAGTATTTT. As protein: CASSSDTQYF.

In its sample, this clone was seen once. V usage is TRBV6-5 and J usage is TRBJ1-3; TRBD1 is a possible D gene (5 bases). Germline CDR1 and CDR2: MNHEY and SVGAGI. The CDR3 consists of 15 residues. Trimming removed 6 bases from V and 7 bases from J, with 19 bases in between. The CDR3 reads CASSSKTVGLNTIYF. The CDR3 DNA reads as TGTGCCAGCAGCTCTAAGACAGTGGGCCTGAACACCATATATTTT.

This chain links TRBV14 with TRBJ2-5; 8 bases are a match to TRBD2. Germline V gives CDR1 SGHDN, CDR2 FVKESK. With V trimmed by 0 bases and J by 4 bases, 13 bases remained unmatched. The CDR3 runs to 18 residues. CDR3 residues: CASSQEQAGDLYRETQYF. CDR3 in DNA: TGTGCCAGCAGCCAAGAGCAAGCGGGAGATTTATATCGAGAGACCCAGTACTTC.